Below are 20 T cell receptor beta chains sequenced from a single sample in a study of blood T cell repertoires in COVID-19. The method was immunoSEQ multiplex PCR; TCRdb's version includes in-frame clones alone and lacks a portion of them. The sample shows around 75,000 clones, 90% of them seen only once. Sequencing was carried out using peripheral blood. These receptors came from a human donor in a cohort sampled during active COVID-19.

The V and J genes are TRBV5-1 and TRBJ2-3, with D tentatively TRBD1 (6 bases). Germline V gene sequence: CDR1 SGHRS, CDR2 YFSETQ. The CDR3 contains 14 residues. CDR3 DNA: TGCGCGACCAGGCCGGGGACAAGCACAGATACGCAGTATTTT. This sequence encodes CATRPGTSTDTQYF.

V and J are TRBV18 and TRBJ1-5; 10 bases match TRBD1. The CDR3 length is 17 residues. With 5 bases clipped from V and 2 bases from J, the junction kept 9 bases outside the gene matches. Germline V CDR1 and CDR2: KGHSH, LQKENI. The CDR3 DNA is TGTGCCAGCTCAGACCCGGGACAGGGGCCTGGCAATCAGCCCCAGCATTTT. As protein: CASSDPGQGPGNQPQHF.

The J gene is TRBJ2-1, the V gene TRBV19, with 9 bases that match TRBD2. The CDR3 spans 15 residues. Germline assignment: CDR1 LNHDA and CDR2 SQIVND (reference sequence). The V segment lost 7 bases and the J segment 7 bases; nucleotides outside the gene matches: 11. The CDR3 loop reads CASTDSGSPLNEQFF. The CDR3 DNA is TGTGCCAGTACCGATAGCGGGAGTCCCCTTAATGAGCAGTTCTTC.

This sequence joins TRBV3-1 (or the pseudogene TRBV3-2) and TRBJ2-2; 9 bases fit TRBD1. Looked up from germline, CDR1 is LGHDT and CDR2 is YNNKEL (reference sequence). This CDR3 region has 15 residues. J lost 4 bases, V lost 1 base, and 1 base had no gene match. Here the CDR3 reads CASSQGTGVTGELFF. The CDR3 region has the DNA TGTGCCAGCAGCCAAGGGACAGGGGTCACCGGGGAGCTGTTTTTT.

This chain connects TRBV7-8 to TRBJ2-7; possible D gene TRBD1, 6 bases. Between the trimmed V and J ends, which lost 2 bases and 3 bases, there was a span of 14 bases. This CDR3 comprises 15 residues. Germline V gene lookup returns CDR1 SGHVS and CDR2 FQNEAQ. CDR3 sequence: CASSLKQGPSYEQYF. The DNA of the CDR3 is TGTGCCAGCAGCTTAAAACAGGGCCCAAGCTACGAGCAGTACTTC.

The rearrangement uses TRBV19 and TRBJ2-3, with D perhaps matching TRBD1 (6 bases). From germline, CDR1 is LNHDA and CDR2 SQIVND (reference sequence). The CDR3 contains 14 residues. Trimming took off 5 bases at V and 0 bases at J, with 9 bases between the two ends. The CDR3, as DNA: TGTGCCAGTAGTGCCACAGGGAGCACAGATACGCAGTATTTT. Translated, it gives CASSATGSTDTQYF.

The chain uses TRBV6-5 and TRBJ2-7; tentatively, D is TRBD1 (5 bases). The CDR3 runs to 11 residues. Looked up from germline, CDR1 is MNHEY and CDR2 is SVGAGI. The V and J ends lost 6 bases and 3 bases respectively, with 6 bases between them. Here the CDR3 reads CASRQGYEQYF. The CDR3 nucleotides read TGTGCCAGCAGGCAGGGCTACGAGCAGTACTTC.

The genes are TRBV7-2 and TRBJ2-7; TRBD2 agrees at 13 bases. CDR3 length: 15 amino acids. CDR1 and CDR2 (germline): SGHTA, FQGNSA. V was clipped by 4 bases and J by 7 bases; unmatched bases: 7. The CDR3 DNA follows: TGTGCCAGCAGCTCCCGGACTAGCGGGAGTTGGGAGCAGTACTTC. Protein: CASSSRTSGSWEQYF.

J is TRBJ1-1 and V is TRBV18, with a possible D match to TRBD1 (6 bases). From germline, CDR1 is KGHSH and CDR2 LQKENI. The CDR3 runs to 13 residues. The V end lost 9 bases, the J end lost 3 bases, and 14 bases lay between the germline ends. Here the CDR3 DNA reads TGTGCCAGTGCACAGGGAATTGACACTGAAGCTTTCTTT. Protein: CASAQGIDTEAFF.

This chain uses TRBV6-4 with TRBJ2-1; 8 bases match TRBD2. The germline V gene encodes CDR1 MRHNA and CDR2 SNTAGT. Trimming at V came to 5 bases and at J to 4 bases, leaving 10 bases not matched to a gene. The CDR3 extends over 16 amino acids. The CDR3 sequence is CASSRKAGVTYNEQFF. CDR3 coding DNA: TGTGCCAGCAGTCGTAAAGCGGGGGTTACTTACAATGAGCAGTTCTTC.

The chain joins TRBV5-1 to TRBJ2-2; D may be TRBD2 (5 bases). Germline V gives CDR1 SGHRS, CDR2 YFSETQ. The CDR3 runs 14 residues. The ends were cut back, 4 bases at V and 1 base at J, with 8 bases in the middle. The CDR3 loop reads CASSRSENTGELFF. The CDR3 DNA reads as TGCGCCAGCAGCCGTAGCGAGAACACCGGGGAGCTGTTTTTT.

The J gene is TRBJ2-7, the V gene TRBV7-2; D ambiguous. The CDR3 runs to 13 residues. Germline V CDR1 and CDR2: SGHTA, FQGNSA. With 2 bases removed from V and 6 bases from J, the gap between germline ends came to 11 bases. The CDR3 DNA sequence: TGTGCCAGCAGCTTAAATCTTCGCGGCGAGCAGTACTTC. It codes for CASSLNLRGEQYF.

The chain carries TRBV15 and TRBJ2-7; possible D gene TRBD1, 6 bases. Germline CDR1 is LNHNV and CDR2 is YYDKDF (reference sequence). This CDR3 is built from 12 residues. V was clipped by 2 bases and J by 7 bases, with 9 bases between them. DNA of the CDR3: TGTGCCACCAGCAGACAGGGGTGGGAGCAGTACTTC. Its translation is CATSRQGWEQYF.

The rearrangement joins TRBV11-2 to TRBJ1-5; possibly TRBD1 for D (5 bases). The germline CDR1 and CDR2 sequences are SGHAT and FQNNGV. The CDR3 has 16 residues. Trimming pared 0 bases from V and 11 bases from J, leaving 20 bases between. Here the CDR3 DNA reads TGTGCCAGCAGCTTAGAATCTGGGGAGGTCCGGGGGACCCAGCATTTT. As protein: CASSLESGEVRGTQHF.

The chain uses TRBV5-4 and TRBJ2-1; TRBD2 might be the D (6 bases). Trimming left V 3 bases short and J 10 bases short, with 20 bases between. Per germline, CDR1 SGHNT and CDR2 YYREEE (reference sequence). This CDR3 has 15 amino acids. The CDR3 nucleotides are TGTGCCAGCAGCTGGGAGCGGCGGGGTCGGCTCGAGCAGTTCTTC. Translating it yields CASSWERRGRLEQFF.

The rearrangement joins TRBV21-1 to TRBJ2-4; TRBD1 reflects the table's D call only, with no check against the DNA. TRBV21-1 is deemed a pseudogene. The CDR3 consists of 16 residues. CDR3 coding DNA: TGTGCCAGCAGGTCCCAGGACAGGGTGTACAAAAACATTCAGTACTTC. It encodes CASRSQDRVYKNIQYF.

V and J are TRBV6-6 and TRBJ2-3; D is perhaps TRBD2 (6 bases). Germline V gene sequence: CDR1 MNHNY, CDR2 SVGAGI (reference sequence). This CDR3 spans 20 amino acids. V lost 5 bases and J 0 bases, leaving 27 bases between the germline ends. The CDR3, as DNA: TGTGCCAGCAGTCTGCGTAGCGGAGAGGCAACCGAATATAGCACAGATACGCAGTATTTT. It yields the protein CASSLRSGEATEYSTDTQYF.

This chain's CDR3 is CASSLVASTDTQYF. The CDR3, as DNA: TGTGCCAGCAGTTTGGTAGCTAGCACAGATACGCAGTATTTT. The chain recombines TRBV28 with TRBJ2-3, with D unclear. Germline V CDR1 and CDR2: MDHEN, SYDVKM. With 3 bases removed from V and 0 bases from J, the gap between germline ends came to 7 bases. CDR3 length: 14 residues.

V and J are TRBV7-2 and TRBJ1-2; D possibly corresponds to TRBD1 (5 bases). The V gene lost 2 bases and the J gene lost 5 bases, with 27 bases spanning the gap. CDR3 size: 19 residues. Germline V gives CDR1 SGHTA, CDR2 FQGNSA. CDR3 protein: CASSLFGFASAGLNYGYTF. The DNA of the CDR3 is TGTGCCAGCAGCTTATTCGGTTTTGCCTCAGCGGGACTGAATTATGGCTACACCTTC.

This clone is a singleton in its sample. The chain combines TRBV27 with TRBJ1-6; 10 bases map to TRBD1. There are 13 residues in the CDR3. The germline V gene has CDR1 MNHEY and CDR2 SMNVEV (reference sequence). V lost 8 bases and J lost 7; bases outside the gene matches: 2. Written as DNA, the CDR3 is TGTGCCAGCCCGGGACAGGGGAATTCACCCCTCCACTTT. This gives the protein CASPGQGNSPLHF.